The clone carrying this T cell receptor (beta chain) was counted many times. The target antigen is unknown. This entry comes from a study of cytomegalovirus exposure and HLA in healthy donors. Study outcomes and limitations: Association with HLA alleles at 0.05 false discovery rate was found for 17,000 or so TCR beta sequences in a later analysis. Sequencing artifact likely explains a cluster of highly shared sequence variants.

The CDR3 contains 14 residues. Germline CDR1 SGDLS, CDR2 YYNGEE. Trimming removed 0 bases from V and 8 bases from J; junction bases left unmatched: 5. At the time of sampling, donors were nominally healthy, though unrecorded immune exposures were likely. Amplification used 60 Vbeta primers and 13 Jbeta primers. Produced via immunoSEQ multiplex PCR; TCRdb's table is partial and in-frame only. This table holds some 150,000 clones, around 77% found once. The origin of this receptor is a woman aged 40-49 years in good health and CMV-seropositive. The specimen sequenced was PBMCs. The gene calls are TRBV9 and TRBJ2-1; 7 bases are a match to TRBD1. The CDR3 region is CASSVAYRGDEQFF. Written as DNA, the CDR3 is TGTGCCAGCAGCGTAGCCTACAGGGGAGATGAGCAGTTCTTC.